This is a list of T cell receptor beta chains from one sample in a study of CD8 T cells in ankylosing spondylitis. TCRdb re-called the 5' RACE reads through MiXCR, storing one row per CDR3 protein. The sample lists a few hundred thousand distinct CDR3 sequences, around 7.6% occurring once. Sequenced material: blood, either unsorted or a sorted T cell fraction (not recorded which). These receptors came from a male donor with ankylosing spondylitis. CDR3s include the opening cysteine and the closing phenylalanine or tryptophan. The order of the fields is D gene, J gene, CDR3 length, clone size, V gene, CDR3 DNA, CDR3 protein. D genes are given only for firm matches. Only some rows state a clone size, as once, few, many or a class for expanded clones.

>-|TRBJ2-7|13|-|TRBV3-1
TGTGCCAGCAGCCAAGGGACTCTCGACGAGCAGTACTTC
CASSQGTLDEQYF
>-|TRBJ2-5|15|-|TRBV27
TGTGCCAGCAGCCGGACCCCTAGAGTAGCGGAGACCCAGTACTTC
CASSRTPRVAETQYF
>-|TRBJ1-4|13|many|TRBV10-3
TGTGCCACCCAGACTGCAACTAATGAAAAACTGTTTTTT
CATQTATNEKLFF
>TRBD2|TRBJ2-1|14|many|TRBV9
TGTGCCAGCACCGCTAGCGGGACATGGAATGAGCAGTTCTTC
CASTASGTWNEQFF
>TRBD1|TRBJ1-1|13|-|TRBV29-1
TGCAGCGCTGGGATGACAGGGCCTTCTGAAGCTTTCTTT
CSAGMTGPSEAFF
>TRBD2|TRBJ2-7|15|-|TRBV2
TGTGCCAGCAGGACGGGGACTAGCGCGTCCTACGAGCAGTACTTC
CASRTGTSASYEQYF
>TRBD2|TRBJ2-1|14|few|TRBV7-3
TGTGCCAGCAGCCCCACCGGGACTATTCCTGAGCAGTTCTTC
CASSPTGTIPEQFF
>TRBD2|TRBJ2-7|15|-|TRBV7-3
TGTGCCAGCAGCTTAGAACTAGCGAGCACCTACGAGCAGTACTTC
CASSLELASTYEQYF
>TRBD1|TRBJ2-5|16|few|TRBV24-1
TGTGCCACCAGTGATTTGCAGATAGGGGGCCGGGAGACCCAGTACTTC
CATSDLQIGGRETQYF
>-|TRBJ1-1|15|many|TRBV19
TGTGCCAGTAGTATGGCCGCGGGACACTACACTGAAGCTTTCTTT
CASSMAAGHYTEAFF
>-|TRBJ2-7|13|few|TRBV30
TGTGCCTGGACCTTACGGGGTAGTTACGAGCAGTACTTC
CAWTLRGSYEQYF
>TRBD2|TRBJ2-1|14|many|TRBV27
TGTGCCAGCAGTTTAGTAGCGGGAGGCCTTGAGCAGTTCTTC
CASSLVAGGLEQFF
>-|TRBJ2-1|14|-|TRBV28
TGTGCCAGCAATGGGCAGAACTTTGGAGATGAGCAGTTCTTC
CASNGQNFGDEQFF
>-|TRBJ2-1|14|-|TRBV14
TGTGCCAGCAGCCAATCTAGTGACTACAATGAGCAGTTCTTC
CASSQSSDYNEQFF
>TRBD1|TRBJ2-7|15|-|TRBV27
TGTGCCAGCAGTTTGAGACAGGGGGAACAGAGGGAGCAGTACTTC
CASSLRQGEQREQYF
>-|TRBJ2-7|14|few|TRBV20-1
TGCAGTGCTAGGCGTGGGGCTGGCTCCTACGAGCAGTACTTC
CSARRGAGSYEQYF
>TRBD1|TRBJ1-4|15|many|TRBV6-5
TGTGCCAGCAGTTCGTGGGACAGGGGGCTTGAAAAACTGTTTTTT
CASSSWDRGLEKLFF
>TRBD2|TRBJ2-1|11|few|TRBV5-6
TGTGCCAGCAGCTTAGCGGGGGTGCGGTTCTTC
CASSLAGVRFF
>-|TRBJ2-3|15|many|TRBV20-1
TGCAGTGCTAGAGATCGCGACAGGTCAACAGATACGCAGTATTTT
CSARDRDRSTDTQYF
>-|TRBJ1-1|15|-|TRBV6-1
TGTGCCAGCAGTGAAGCGCTGGACAACGATCGGAGAGCTTTCTTT
CASSEALDNDRRAFF
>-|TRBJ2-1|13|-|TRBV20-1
TGCAGTGCGGGTTCAGGTAGCGGCAATGAGCAGTTCTTC
CSAGSGSGNEQFF
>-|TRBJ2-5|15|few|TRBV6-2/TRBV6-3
TGTGCCAGCGAGGGGGTTTTGGGGGTCCAAGAGACCCAGTACTTC
CASEGVLGVQETQYF
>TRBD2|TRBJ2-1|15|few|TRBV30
TGTGCCTGGAGTGTACCGGGCGGGAGGGCCCGCGAGCAGTTCTTC
CAWSVPGGRAREQFF
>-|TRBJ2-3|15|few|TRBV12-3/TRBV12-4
TGTGCCAGCACCCCGGGAAGGTTCGGGACAGATACGCAGTATTTT
CASTPGRFGTDTQYF
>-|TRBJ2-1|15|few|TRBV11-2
TGTGCCAGCAGCCGCCGACTCCAGAATTACAATGAGCAGTTCTTC
CASSRRLQNYNEQFF
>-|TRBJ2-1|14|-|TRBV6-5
TGTGCCAGCAGTTACCCGGGTCTTGACAATGAGCAGTTCTTC
CASSYPGLDNEQFF
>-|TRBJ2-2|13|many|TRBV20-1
TGCAGTGCTAGAGATCGACGGGCCGGGGAGCTGTTTTTT
CSARDRRAGELFF